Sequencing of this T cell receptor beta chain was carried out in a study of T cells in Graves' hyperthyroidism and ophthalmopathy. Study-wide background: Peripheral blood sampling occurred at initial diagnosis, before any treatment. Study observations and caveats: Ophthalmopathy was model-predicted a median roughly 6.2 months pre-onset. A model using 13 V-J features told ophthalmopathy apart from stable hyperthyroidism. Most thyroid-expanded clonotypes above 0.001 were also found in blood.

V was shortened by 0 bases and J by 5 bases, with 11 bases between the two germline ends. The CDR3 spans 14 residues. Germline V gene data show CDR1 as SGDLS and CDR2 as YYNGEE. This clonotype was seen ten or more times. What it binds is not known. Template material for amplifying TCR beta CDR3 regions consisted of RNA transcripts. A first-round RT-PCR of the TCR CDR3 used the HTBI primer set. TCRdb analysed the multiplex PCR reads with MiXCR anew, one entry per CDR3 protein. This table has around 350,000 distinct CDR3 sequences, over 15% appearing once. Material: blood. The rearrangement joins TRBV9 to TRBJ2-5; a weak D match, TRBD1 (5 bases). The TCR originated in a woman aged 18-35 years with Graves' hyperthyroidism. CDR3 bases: TGTGCCAGCAGCGTAGCTACAGGATGGGAGACCCAGTACTTC. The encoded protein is CASSVATGWETQYF.